The 30 T cell receptor beta chains given below trace back to one sample, sequenced in a study of blood T cell repertoires in COVID-19. The method was immunoSEQ multiplex PCR; TCRdb's version includes in-frame clones alone and lacks a portion of them. The top ten hold about 3.2% of the sample, which has over 45,000 clones, 65% to 90% seen once. The sample was peripheral blood. The receptors stem from a woman over 75 with acute or convalescent COVID-19.

This chain uses TRBV6-6 with TRBJ2-4; D might be TRBD1 (6 bases). This CDR3 is 14 amino acids long. V dropped 6 bases and J dropped 10 bases, with 19 bases sitting between them. Germline V lookup: CDR1 MNHNY, CDR2 SVGAGI (reference sequence). In DNA, the CDR3 is TGTGCCAGCAGAGATCAGGGGTCGGGTTCGATTCAGTACTTC. As protein: CASRDQGSGSIQYF.

This chain uses TRBV18 with TRBJ1-1; 11 bases align to TRBD1. The CDR3 spans 15 residues. Per germline, CDR1 KGHSH and CDR2 LQKENI. With 6 bases clipped from V and 3 bases from J, the junction kept 6 bases outside the gene matches. The CDR3 DNA is TGTGCCAGCTCGCCCGGGACAGGGGGGGACACTGAAGCTTTCTTT. Protein: CASSPGTGGDTEAFF.

The chain combines TRBV3-1 (or the pseudogene TRBV3-2) with TRBJ1-6; D call uncertain. In germline, CDR1 is LGHDT, CDR2 YNNKEL (reference sequence). Trimming took off 3 bases at V and 7 bases at J, with 10 bases between the two ends. The CDR3 extends over 14 amino acids. CDR3 region: CASSQAGNNSPLHF. The CDR3 bases are TGTGCCAGCAGCCAGGCAGGTAACAATTCACCCCTCCACTTT.

V usage is TRBV5-1 and J usage is TRBJ2-7, with 9 bases fitting TRBD1. The CDR3 spans 13 residues. Germline V gives CDR1 SGHRS, CDR2 YFSETQ. The junction had 9 bases not matched to a gene; V was cut back by 9 bases and J by 5 bases. The CDR3 DNA sequence: TGCGCCACCCTTGACAGGGGGAATCACGAGCAGTACTTC. Translation: CATLDRGNHEQYF.

The rearrangement links TRBV21-1 to TRBJ1-5; the table's D call, TRBD1, has no DNA check behind it. TRBV21-1 counts as a pseudogene. The CDR3 has 15 amino acids. The CDR3 DNA is TGTGCCAGCGGACGGACAGGGAGAATACGTCAGCCCCAGCATTTT. Protein product: CASGRTGRIRQPQHF.

V is TRBV15 and J is TRBJ1-2; 10 nucleotides align to TRBD1. The CDR3 has 14 amino acids. CDR1 and CDR2 from the germline V gene are LNHNV and YYDKDF (reference sequence). V trimming: 4 bases; J trimming: 3 bases; junction bases outside the gene matches: 2. The CDR3 loop reads CATSKGTGDYGYTF. The CDR3 coding sequence is TGTGCCACCAGCAAAGGGACAGGGGACTATGGCTACACCTTC.

This chain connects TRBV9 to TRBJ2-7, with 7 positions matching TRBD1. The trim removed 0 bases at V and 3 bases at J, leaving 3 bases unmatched. Germline V lookup: CDR1 SGDLS, CDR2 YYNGEE. The CDR3 has 14 residues. DNA of the CDR3: TGTGCCAGCAGCGTAGGACAGGGAATCTACGAGCAGTACTTC. It translates to CASSVGQGIYEQYF. Full variable domain (missing parts from reference TRBV9 and TRBJ2-7): DSGVTQTPKHLITATGQRVTLRCSPRSGDLSVYWYQQSLDQGLQFLIQYYNGEERAKGNILERFSAQQFPDLHSELNLSSLELGDSALYFCASSVGQGIYEQYFGPGTRLTVT.

This clone was picked up one time. This chain uses TRBV4-2 with TRBJ2-1, with 12 positions matching TRBD2. The V gene's germline CDR1 is LGHNA and CDR2 YNFKEQ. The ends lost 0 bases at V and 7 bases at J; junction bases unmatched: 7. The CDR3 consists of 17 residues. CDR3: CASSQDRASGGGNEQFF. The CDR3 DNA is TGTGCCAGCAGCCAAGATCGGGCTAGCGGGGGGGGGAATGAGCAGTTCTTC.

The CDR3 coding sequence is TGTGCCAGTAGCTCGACAGGGGCTAATTCACCCCTCCACTTT. This translates into CASSSTGANSPLHF. The chain has TRBV19 and TRBJ1-6, with 8 bases matching TRBD1. CDR3 length: 14 amino acids. The germline gives CDR1 LNHDA, CDR2 SQIVND (reference sequence). V gave up 6 bases and J gave up 6 bases; unmatched junction bases: 4.

This chain joins TRBV5-1 and TRBJ1-1; D is perhaps TRBD1 (5 bases). Germline V gives CDR1 SGHRS, CDR2 YFSETQ. V was shortened by 3 bases and J by 5 bases, with 14 bases between the two germline ends. The CDR3 sequence is 14 residues long. The CDR3 is CASSSDSGLTEAFF. The CDR3 nucleotides read TGCGCCAGCAGCTCTGACAGTGGTTTAACTGAAGCTTTCTTT.

V is TRBV7-2 and J is TRBJ2-5; the D gene is possibly TRBD2 (7 bases). The germline V gene encodes CDR1 SGHTA and CDR2 FQGNSA. Trimming left V 2 bases short and J 5 bases short, with 15 bases between. This CDR3 comprises 15 residues. The CDR3 sequence is CASSLRRGPRETQYF. CDR3 nucleotide sequence: TGTGCCAGCAGCTTAAGGCGGGGGCCCAGGGAGACCCAGTACTTC. Filled out from reference TRBV7-2 and TRBJ2-5, the complete variable domain reads GAGVSQSPSNKVTEKGKDVELRCDPISGHTALYWYRQSLGQGLEFLIYFQGNSAPDKSGLPSDRFSAERTGGSVSTLTIQRTQQEDSAVYLCASSLRRGPRETQYFGPGTRLLVL.

The V gene is TRBV11-2, the J gene TRBJ1-1, with D possibly TRBD1 on 6 matching bases. The CDR3 is 15 amino acids. Germline V gene lookup returns CDR1 SGHAT and CDR2 FQNNGV. V was pared by 3 bases and J by 1 base, with 12 bases between. The CDR3 region is CASSFSTGTNTEAFF. As DNA, the CDR3 is TGTGCCAGCAGCTTTAGTACAGGGACGAACACTGAAGCTTTCTTT.

In this sample, this clone turned up once. The gene calls are TRBV5-1 and TRBJ1-2; TRBD1 is a possible D gene (5 bases). The CDR3 contains 12 residues. Between the trimmed V and J ends, which lost 1 base and 8 bases, there was a span of 9 bases. Germline CDR1 reads SGHRS; CDR2 reads YFSETQ. The CDR3 loop is CASSLTGEGYTF. DNA for the CDR3: TGCGCCAGCAGCTTGACAGGTGAAGGCTACACCTTC. Combining the CDR3 with reference TRBV5-1 and TRBJ1-2 gives the whole variable domain KAGVTQTPRYLIKTRGQQVTLSCSPISGHRSVSWYQQTPGQGLQFLFEYFSETQRNKGNFPGRFSGRQFSNSRSEMNVSTLELGDSALYLCASSLTGEGYTFGSGTRLTVV.

The CDR3 sequence is CASSPSRDSNQPQHF. The CDR3 nucleotides read TGTGCCAGTAGTCCCTCGCGGGACAGCAATCAGCCCCAGCATTTT. The chain combines TRBV19 with TRBJ1-5; D possibly corresponds to TRBD1 (5 bases). The CDR3 spans 15 residues. The V end was cut by 5 bases, the J end by 1 base, with 12 bases between. CDR1 and CDR2 (germline): LNHDA, SQIVND (reference sequence).

This clone was seen only once. The chain joins TRBV2 to TRBJ1-6; D is undetermined. Germline V gene data show CDR1 as SNHLY and CDR2 as FYNNEI. Between the trimmed V and J ends, which lost 6 bases and 13 bases, there was a span of 10 bases. This CDR3 comprises 11 residues. The CDR3 spells CASSRGGPLHF. Here the CDR3 DNA reads TGTGCCAGCAGCCGGGGAGGGCCCCTCCACTTT.

This clone came up once. The chain has TRBV7-9 and TRBJ2-1; 9 nucleotides line up with TRBD2. With V trimmed by 4 bases and J by 5 bases, 9 bases remained unmatched. The germline V gene has CDR1 SEHNR and CDR2 FQNEAQ (reference sequence). The CDR3 spans 16 residues. The CDR3 coding sequence is TGTGCCAGCAGCTCCAGAGCGGGGGGCGGTAACAATGAGCAGTTCTTC. Its protein is CASSSRAGGGNNEQFF.

The chain is built from TRBV6-2 or TRBV6-3 and TRBJ2-1; possibly TRBD1 for D (5 bases). V lost 0 bases to trimming and J lost 4 bases, with 7 bases between them. The CDR3 has 14 residues. CDR1 is MNHEY and CDR2 is SVGEGT in the germline V gene. CDR3 residues: CASSYSDRYNEQFF. DNA for the CDR3: TGTGCCAGCAGTTACTCTGACAGATACAATGAGCAGTTCTTC.

This chain links TRBV9 with TRBJ2-2; a weak D match, TRBD2 (5 bases). CDR1 is SGDLS, CDR2 YYNGEE, per germline. The V end lost 1 base, the J end lost 4 bases, and 5 bases lay between the germline ends. CDR3 length: 13 amino acids. The chain's CDR3 is CASSVTSTGELFF. The CDR3 DNA reads as TGTGCCAGCAGCGTAACTAGCACCGGGGAGCTGTTTTTT. Complete variable domain (other parts from reference TRBV9 and TRBJ2-2): DSGVTQTPKHLITATGQRVTLRCSPRSGDLSVYWYQQSLDQGLQFLIQYYNGEERAKGNILERFSAQQFPDLHSELNLSSLELGDSALYFCASSVTSTGELFFGEGSRLTVL.

This chain joins TRBV6-5 and TRBJ1-6, with 7 bases matching TRBD1. This CDR3 has 15 residues. V dropped 2 bases and J dropped 5; count of bases not matched to a gene: 3. The germline CDR1 and CDR2 sequences are MNHEY and SVGAGI. CDR3 coding DNA: TGTGCCAGCAGTTACCTCAGGGGGGATAATTCACCCCTCCACTTT. Protein sequence: CASSYLRGDNSPLHF.

J is TRBJ2-7 and V is TRBV19; TRBD2 aligns across 7 bases. The CDR3 is 14 amino acids. The V and J ends lost 0 bases and 4 bases, in that order; junction bases with no gene match: 3. Germline V gene sequence: CDR1 LNHDA, CDR2 SQIVND (reference sequence). CDR3: CASSIEDGGYEQYF. DNA for the CDR3: TGTGCCAGTAGTATAGAGGACGGGGGGTACGAGCAGTACTTC.

The rearrangement links TRBV3-1 (or the pseudogene TRBV3-2) to TRBJ1-2; D gene unclear. V was cut by 1 base and J by 4 bases, with 7 bases left in between. CDR1 LGHDT and CDR2 YNNKEL come from the germline V gene (reference sequence). The CDR3 is 13 residues long. CDR3 bases: TGTGCCAGCAGCCAAGGGGCCCTCTATGGCTACACCTTC. Protein: CASSQGALYGYTF.

The chain uses TRBV19 and TRBJ2-6; no clear D. The germline V gene encodes CDR1 LNHDA and CDR2 SQIVND (reference sequence). The CDR3 is 15 residues long. The ends were cut back, 4 bases at V and 0 bases at J, with 7 bases in the middle. The CDR3 region is CASSTPSSGANVLTF. The CDR3 DNA sequence: TGTGCCAGTAGTACTCCCAGCTCTGGGGCCAACGTCCTGACTTTC. The variable domain in full, completed from reference TRBV19 and TRBJ2-6, reads DGGITQSPKYLFRKEGQNVTLSCEQNLNHDAMYWYRQDPGQGLRLIYYSQIVNDFQKGDIAEGYSVSREKKESFPLTVTSAQKNPTAFYLCASSTPSSGANVLTFGAGSRLTVL.

V gene TRBV19 combines with J gene TRBJ1-5; TRBD1 might be the D (5 bases). There are 16 residues in the CDR3. Germline-derived CDR1 and CDR2 are LNHDA and SQIVND (reference sequence). V lost 7 bases, J lost 0 bases, and 16 bases lay in between. The CDR3 DNA follows: TGTGCCAGTACGGCCCGGGGGACTGGTAGCAATCAGCCCCAGCATTTT. It translates to CASTARGTGSNQPQHF.

The chain uses TRBV6-5 and TRBJ1-1; D gene unclear. Trimming stripped 4 bases from V and 3 bases from J, with 9 bases between. The length of the CDR3 is 13 residues. The germline V gene has CDR1 MNHEY and CDR2 SVGAGI. In nucleotides, the CDR3 is TGTGCCAGCAGTTCCCTGGCAGACACTGAAGCTTTCTTT. As protein: CASSSLADTEAFF.

This chain uses TRBV25-1 with TRBJ1-5; tentative D call: TRBD1 (5 bases). CDR1 and CDR2 (germline): MGHDK, SYGVNS. V lost 4 bases and J 0 bases, leaving 16 bases between the germline ends. This CDR3 is built from 17 residues. CDR3 region: CASSGSTESYSNQPQHF. Written as DNA, the CDR3 is TGTGCCAGCAGTGGGTCGACAGAGAGTTATAGCAATCAGCCCCAGCATTTT.

The rearrangement links TRBV5-1 to TRBJ2-4; 7 bases match TRBD1. J gave up 5 bases and V 4 bases, and 3 bases lay outside the gene matches. Germline loops: CDR1 SGHRS, CDR2 YFSETQ. The CDR3 sequence is 13 residues long. In DNA, the CDR3 is TGCGCCAGCAGCCTAGGGACAGAAAACATTCAGTACTTC. It translates to CASSLGTENIQYF.

This clone came up once. V usage is TRBV5-1 and J usage is TRBJ2-3, with D possibly TRBD2 on 5 matching bases. The V gene's germline CDR1 is SGHRS and CDR2 YFSETQ. CDR3 size: 15 residues. Trimming removed 0 bases from V and 0 bases from J, with 8 bases in between. For the CDR3, the DNA is TGCGCCAGCAGCTTGGCTAGCCGGAGCACAGATACGCAGTATTTT. This encodes CASSLASRSTDTQYF.

The chain has TRBV12-5 and TRBJ1-2; D perhaps matches TRBD1 (5 bases). The germline V and J ends were trimmed by 5 bases and 2 bases, with 21 bases remaining between them. The germline CDR1 and CDR2 sequences are LGHNT and FRNRAP. This CDR3 contains 17 residues. CDR3 sequence reads: CASGPNLDRPQNYGYTF. The CDR3 DNA reads as TGTGCTAGTGGTCCCAACCTCGACAGACCTCAAAACTATGGCTACACCTTC.

This clone was seen a handful of times. The genes are TRBV9 and TRBJ1-6, with D possibly TRBD1 on 5 matching bases. The CDR3 covers 13 residues. Germline CDR1 reads SGDLS; CDR2 reads YYNGEE. Trimming removed 5 bases from V and 9 bases from J, with 12 bases in between. Here the CDR3 DNA reads TGTGCCAGCAGGGGGGAGGGGAGTTCACCCCTCCACTTT. This encodes CASRGEGSSPLHF.

The gene calls are TRBV5-1 and TRBJ1-1; 12 bases line up with TRBD1. Germline CDR1 reads SGHRS; CDR2 reads YFSETQ. The V gene end was trimmed by 6 bases and the J gene end by 5 bases; junction bases not matched to a gene: 8. The CDR3 is made up of 15 amino acids. The CDR3 loop reads CASKRDRGLRTEAFF. The CDR3 region has the DNA TGCGCCAGCAAACGGGACAGGGGGCTTCGGACTGAAGCTTTCTTT.